The sequence of this TCR beta chain was determined in a study of OX40 agonist ivuxolimab in advanced cancers. Looking at the study overall: Participants averaged approximately 60 years of age (range about 23 to 80) and were around 80% male.

Whole-study results and caveats: Some of the lowest clonal expansion was seen in partial responders at 0.1-3.0 mg/kg. Part of the nonresponder group also had normalized T-cell clonal expansion that was low.

The data were produced by immunoSEQ multiplex PCR, yet TCRdb's version contains in-frame clones alone and is incomplete. The profile shows about 48,000 clones, approximately 85% of them singletons. V lost 6 bases to trimming and J lost 3 bases, with 13 bases between them. Germline V gene data show CDR1 as SGHTA and CDR2 as FQGTGA. This CDR3 is 14 amino acids long. In the case of this clone: The target antigen is unknown.

Sequencing used CD4+ or CD8+ T cells sorted from blood, obtained in a trial of the OX40 agonist ivuxolimab. The clonotype originates from an adult with an advanced solid tumor such as melanoma, head and neck, liver or kidney cancer. The rearrangement uses TRBV7-3 and TRBJ2-3; D may be TRBD2 (6 bases). The CDR3 loop is CASSLSGGTDTQYF. In DNA, the CDR3 is TGTGCCAGCAGTCTTAGCGGAGGGACAGATACGCAGTATTTT.